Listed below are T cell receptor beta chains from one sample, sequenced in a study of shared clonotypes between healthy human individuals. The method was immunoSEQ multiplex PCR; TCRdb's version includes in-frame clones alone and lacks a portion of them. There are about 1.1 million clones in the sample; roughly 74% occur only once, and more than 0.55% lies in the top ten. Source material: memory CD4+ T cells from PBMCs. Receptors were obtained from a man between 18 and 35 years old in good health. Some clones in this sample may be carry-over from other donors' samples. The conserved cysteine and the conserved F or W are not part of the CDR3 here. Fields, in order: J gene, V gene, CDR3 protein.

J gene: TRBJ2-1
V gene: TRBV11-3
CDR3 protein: ASSLDSWGRSSYNEQF

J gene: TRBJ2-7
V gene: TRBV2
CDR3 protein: ASSESTAPIYEQY

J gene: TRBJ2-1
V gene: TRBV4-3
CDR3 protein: ASSQPDGEQF

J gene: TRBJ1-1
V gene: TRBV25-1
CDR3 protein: ASSGDTGGSAEAF

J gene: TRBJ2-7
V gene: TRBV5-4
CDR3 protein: ASSPGPESYEQY

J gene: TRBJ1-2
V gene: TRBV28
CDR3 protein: ASFGNYGYT

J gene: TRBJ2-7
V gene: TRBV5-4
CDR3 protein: ASSLFFGLGRTYEQY

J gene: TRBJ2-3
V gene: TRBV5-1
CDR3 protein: ASGGSPTDTQY

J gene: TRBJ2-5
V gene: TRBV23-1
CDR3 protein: ASSAGGTETQY

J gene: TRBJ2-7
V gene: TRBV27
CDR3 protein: ATKREGGIYEQY

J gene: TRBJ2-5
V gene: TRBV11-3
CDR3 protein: ASSRGTSEQETQY

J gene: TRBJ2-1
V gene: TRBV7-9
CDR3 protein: ASSLADEQF